Only a few counts were recorded for the clone carrying this TCR beta chain. What it binds is unknown. This entry comes from a study of T-cell reconstitution after alpha-beta-depleted transplantation in children. General study points: Where alpha-beta T cells came from about two months after transplant was reportedly several hundred expanded graft clones. Newly produced T cells mostly provided counts and TCRbeta diversity after one year, as hyperexpanded clones declined.

Unique molecular identifiers were used in preparing the TCRbeta library. TCRdb redid the calling of the PCR reads with MiXCR, one entry per CDR3 protein. The data contain some 100,000 distinct CDR3 sequences, around 16% of them seen just once; the ten biggest clones take up about 20%. The sequencing here drew on PBMCs, mostly from graft donor cells, taken 180 days after TCRalphabeta/CD19-depleted stem cell transplant. The receptor comes from a male patient between 2 and 10 years old who had a stem cell transplant for acute lymphoblastic leukemia, so the T cells may come from the graft donor.

The CDR3 DNA follows: TGTGCCAGCAGCTTGGGAGGGGACGGACAGCCCCAGCATTTT. Residues: CASSLGGDGQPQHF. The chain employs TRBV5-4 and TRBJ1-5; D may be TRBD1 (5 bases). V lost 0 bases and J 7 bases, leaving 11 bases between the germline ends. The length of the CDR3 is 14 residues. CDR1 SGHNT and CDR2 YYREEE come from the germline V gene (reference sequence).